The next 8 T cell receptor beta chains were all read from a single sample in a study of cytomegalovirus exposure and HLA in healthy donors. The PCR employed 60 Vbeta primers together with 13 Jbeta primers. Produced via immunoSEQ multiplex PCR; TCRdb's table is partial and in-frame only. The sample contains 150,000 or so clones, more than 60% of which appear only once. Sequenced material: PBMCs. These receptors were obtained from a woman aged 40 to 50 in good health and CMV-seropositive.

A few counts support this clone. The chain carries TRBV28 and TRBJ2-7; 8 bases align to TRBD1. J gave up 6 bases and V 6 bases, and 1 base lay outside the gene matches. CDR1 is MDHEN and CDR2 is SYDVKM in the germline V gene. This CDR3 region has 11 residues. In DNA form, the CDR3 reads TGTGCCAGCAGGACAGGGGTCGAGCAGTACTTC. Protein: CASRTGVEQYF.

V and J are TRBV6-1 and TRBJ2-2; D call uncertain. This CDR3 is 11 amino acids long. The V and J ends lost 5 bases and 5 bases respectively, with 3 bases between them. Germline V lookup: CDR1 MNHNS, CDR2 SASEGT. CDR3 nucleotide sequence: TGTGCCAGCAGTATAACCGGGGAGCTGTTTTTT. Its translation is CASSITGELFF.

The chain uses TRBV19 and TRBJ1-1; 10 bases agree with TRBD1. V lost 4 bases to trimming and J lost 7 bases; unmatched junction nucleotides: 6. The V gene's germline CDR1 is LNHDA and CDR2 SQIVND (reference sequence). CDR3 length: 14 amino acids. DNA for the CDR3: TGTGCCAGTAGTAAGACAGGGGGCAGGATTGAAGCTTTCTTT. Residues: CASSKTGGRIEAFF.

This clone was detected a few times. The genes are TRBV10-3 and TRBJ2-5, with a possible D match to TRBD2 (6 bases). CDR3 length: 14 amino acids. V shed 6 bases and J shed 1 base, with 12 bases lying between them. CDR1 is ENHRY, CDR2 SYGVKD, per germline. DNA of the CDR3: TGTGCCATCAGAGGAGGGACCTCCCAAGAGACCCAGTACTTC. Encoded protein: CAIRGGTSQETQYF.

Here the CDR3 DNA reads TGTGCCAGTCGAGGAGGTGGTCCGGCGAACACCGGGGAGCTGTTTTTT. Amino acids: CASRGGGPANTGELFF. V gene TRBV19 combines with J gene TRBJ2-2; possible D gene TRBD2, 5 bases. Deletions cut 8 bases from V and 0 bases from J, with 16 bases between. Germline values: CDR1 LNHDA, CDR2 SQIVND (reference sequence). This CDR3 comprises 16 residues.

This rearrangement joins TRBV29-1 to TRBJ1-3, with 7 bases matching TRBD1. Germline values: CDR1 SQVTM, CDR2 ANQGSEA. The CDR3 runs to 12 residues. The junction had 5 bases not matched to a gene; V was cut back by 7 bases and J by 5 bases. The CDR3 DNA reads TGCAGCGGTGGGACAGCCCGAAACACCATATATTTT. Translating gives CSGGTARNTIYF.

V usage is TRBV5-6 and J usage is TRBJ2-5; unclear D gene. The germline V and J ends were trimmed by 0 bases and 5 bases, with 8 bases remaining between them. The CDR3 sequence is 13 residues long. CDR1 and CDR2 (germline): SGHDT, YYEEEE. The DNA of the CDR3 is TGTGCCAGCAGCTTGGGGTTCGGGGAGACCCAGTACTTC. Encoded protein: CASSLGFGETQYF.

V gene TRBV6-1 combines with J gene TRBJ1-5; possibly TRBD1 for D (5 bases). This CDR3 contains 14 residues. Trimming took 8 bases from V and 2 from J, leaving 13 bases between them. CDR1 is MNHNS, CDR2 SASEGT, per germline. The CDR3 region has the DNA TGTGCCAGCTTCGGTGGAGGGGGCAATCAGCCCCAGCATTTT. Its protein product is CASFGGGGNQPQHF.